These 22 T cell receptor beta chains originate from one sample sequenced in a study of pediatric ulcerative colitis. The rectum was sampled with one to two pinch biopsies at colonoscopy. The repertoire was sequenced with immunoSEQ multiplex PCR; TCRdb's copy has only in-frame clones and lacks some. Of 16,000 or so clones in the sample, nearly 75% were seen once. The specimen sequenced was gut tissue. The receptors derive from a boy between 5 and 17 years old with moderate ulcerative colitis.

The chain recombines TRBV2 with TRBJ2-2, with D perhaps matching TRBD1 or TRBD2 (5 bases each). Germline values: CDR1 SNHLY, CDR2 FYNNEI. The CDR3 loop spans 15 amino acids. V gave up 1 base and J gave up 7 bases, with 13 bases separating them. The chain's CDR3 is CASSEELGDHGELFF. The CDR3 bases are TGTGCCAGCAGTGAAGAGCTGGGGGATCACGGGGAGCTGTTTTTT.

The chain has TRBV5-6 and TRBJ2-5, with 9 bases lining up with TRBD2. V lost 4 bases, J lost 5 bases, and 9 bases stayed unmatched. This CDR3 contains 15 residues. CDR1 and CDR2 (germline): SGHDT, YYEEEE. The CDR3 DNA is TGTGCCAGCAGCATGACGGGACTAGCAGGGGAGACCCAGTACTTC. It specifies CASSMTGLAGETQYF.

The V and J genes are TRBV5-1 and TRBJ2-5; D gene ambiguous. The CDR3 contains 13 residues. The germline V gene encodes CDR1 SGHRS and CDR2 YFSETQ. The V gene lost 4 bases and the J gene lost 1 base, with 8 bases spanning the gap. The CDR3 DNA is TGCGCCAGCAGCCCGTACCCCCAAGAGACCCAGTACTTC. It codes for CASSPYPQETQYF.

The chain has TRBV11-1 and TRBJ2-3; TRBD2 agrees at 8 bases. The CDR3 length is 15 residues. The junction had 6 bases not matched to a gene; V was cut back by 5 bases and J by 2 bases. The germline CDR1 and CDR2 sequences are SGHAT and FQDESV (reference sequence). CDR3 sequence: CASSELAELTDTQYF. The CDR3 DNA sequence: TGTGCCAGCAGCGAACTAGCGGAACTCACAGATACGCAGTATTTT.

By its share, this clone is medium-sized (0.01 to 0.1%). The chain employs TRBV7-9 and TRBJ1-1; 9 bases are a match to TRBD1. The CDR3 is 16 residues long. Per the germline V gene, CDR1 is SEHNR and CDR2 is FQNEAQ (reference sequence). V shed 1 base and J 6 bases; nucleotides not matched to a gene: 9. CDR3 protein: CASSLGVRGQGAEAFF. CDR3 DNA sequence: TGTGCCAGCAGCTTAGGGGTGAGGGGACAGGGTGCTGAAGCTTTCTTT.

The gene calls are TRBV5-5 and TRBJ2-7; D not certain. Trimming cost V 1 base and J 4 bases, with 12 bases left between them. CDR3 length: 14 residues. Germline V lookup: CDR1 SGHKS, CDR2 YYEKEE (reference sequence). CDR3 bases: TGTGCCAGCAGCTTGTTTGGCCGAACATACGAGCAGTACTTC. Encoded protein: CASSLFGRTYEQYF.

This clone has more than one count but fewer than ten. This CDR3 reads CAWKPGELFF. CDR3 bases: TGTGCCTGGAAACCCGGGGAGCTGTTTTTT. J is TRBJ2-2 and V is TRBV30; no clear D gene. The V and J ends lost 4 bases and 6 bases respectively, with 3 bases between them. CDR1 is GTSNPN, CDR2 SVGIG, per germline (reference sequence). The CDR3 extends over 10 amino acids.

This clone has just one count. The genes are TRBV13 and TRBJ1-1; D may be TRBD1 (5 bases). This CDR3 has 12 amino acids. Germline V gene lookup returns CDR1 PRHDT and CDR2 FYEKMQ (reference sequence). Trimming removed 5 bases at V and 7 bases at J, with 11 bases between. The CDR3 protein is CASSRGVVEAFF. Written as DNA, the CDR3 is TGTGCCAGCAGCCGGGGGGTGGTTGAAGCTTTCTTT.

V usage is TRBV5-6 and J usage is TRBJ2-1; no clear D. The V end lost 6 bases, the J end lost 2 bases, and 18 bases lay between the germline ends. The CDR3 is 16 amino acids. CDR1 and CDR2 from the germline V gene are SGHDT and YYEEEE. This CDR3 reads CASTKPTVAPYNEQFF. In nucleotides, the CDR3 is TGTGCCAGCACCAAACCCACAGTAGCCCCCTACAATGAGCAGTTCTTC.

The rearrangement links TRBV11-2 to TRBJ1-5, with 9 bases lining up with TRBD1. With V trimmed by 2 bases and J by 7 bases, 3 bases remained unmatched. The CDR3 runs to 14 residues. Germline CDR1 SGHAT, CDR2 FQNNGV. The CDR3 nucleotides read TGTGCCAGCAGCTTAACAGGGGGCGAGCAGCCCCAGCATTTT. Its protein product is CASSLTGGEQPQHF.

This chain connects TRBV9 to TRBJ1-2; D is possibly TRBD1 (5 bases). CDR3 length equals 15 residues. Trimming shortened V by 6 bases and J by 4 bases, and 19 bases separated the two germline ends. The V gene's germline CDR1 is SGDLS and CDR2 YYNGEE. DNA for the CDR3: TGTGCCAGCACCTCTCACGGCAGGGCAGGCTATGGCTACACCTTC. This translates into CASTSHGRAGYGYTF.

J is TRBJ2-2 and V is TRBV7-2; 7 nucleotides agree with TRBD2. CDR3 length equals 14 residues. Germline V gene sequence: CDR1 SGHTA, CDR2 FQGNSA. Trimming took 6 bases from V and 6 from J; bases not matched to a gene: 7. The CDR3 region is CASSPGTTSGELFF. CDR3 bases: TGTGCCAGCAGTCCCGGGACTACCTCCGGGGAGCTGTTTTTT.

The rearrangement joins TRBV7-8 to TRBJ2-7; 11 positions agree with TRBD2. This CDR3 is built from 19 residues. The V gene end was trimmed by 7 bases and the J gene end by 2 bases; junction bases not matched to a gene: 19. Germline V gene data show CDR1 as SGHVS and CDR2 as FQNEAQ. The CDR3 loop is CASILISFRGLAGTYEQYF. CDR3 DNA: TGTGCCAGCATACTCATCAGCTTCCGTGGACTAGCGGGTACCTACGAGCAGTACTTC.

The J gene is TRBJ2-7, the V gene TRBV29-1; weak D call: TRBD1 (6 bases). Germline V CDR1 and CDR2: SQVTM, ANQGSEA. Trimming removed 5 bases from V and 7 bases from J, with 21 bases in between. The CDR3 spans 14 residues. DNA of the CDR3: TGCAGCGTTCTGGCACGGACAGCCTCGGGAGAGCAGTACTTC. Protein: CSVLARTASGEQYF.

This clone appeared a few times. The CDR3 is CASSWFPNEKLFF. The CDR3 bases are TGTGCCAGCAGCTGGTTCCCGAACGAAAAACTGTTTTTT. This sequence joins TRBV7-9 and TRBJ1-4, with D uncertain. V dropped 4 bases and J dropped 8 bases, with 11 bases sitting between them. Germline values: CDR1 SEHNR, CDR2 FQNEAQ (reference sequence). This CDR3 is 13 amino acids long.

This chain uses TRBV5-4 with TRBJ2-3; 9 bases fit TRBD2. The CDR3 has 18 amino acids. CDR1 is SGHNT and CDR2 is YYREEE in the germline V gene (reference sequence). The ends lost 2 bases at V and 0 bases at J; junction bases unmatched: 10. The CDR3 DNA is TGTGCCAGCAGCTTACGACTAGCGGTCCTTCCTAGCACAGATACGCAGTATTTT. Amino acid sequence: CASSLRLAVLPSTDTQYF.

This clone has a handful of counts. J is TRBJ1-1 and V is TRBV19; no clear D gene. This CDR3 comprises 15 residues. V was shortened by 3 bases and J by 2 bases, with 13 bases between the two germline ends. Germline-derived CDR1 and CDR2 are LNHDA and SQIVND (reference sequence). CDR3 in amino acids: CASSMVTHVNTEAFF. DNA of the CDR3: TGTGCCAGTAGTATGGTCACCCACGTAAACACTGAAGCTTTCTTT.

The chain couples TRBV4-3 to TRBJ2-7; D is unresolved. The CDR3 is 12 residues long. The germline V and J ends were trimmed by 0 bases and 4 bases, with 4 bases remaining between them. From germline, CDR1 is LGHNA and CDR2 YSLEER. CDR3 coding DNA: TGCGCCAGCAGCCAAGATGGGTACGAGCAGTACTTC. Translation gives CASSQDGYEQYF.

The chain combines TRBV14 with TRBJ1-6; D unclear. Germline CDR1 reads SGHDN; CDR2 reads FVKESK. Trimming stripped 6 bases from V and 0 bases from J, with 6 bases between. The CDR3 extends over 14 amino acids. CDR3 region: CASSLSSYNSPLHF. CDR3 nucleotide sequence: TGTGCCAGCAGTTTGAGCTCCTATAATTCACCCCTCCACTTT.

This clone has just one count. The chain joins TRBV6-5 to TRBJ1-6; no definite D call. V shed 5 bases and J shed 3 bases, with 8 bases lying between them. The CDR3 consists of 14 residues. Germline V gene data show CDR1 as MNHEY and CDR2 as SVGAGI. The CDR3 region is CASSRALYNSPLHF. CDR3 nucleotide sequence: TGTGCCAGCAGTAGGGCACTCTATAATTCACCCCTCCACTTT.

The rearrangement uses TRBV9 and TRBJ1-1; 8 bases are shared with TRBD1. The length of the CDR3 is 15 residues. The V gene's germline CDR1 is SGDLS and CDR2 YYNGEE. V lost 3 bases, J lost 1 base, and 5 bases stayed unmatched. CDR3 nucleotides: TGTGCCAGCAGCGCGGGACAGGAGCAGAACACTGAAGCTTTCTTT. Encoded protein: CASSAGQEQNTEAFF.

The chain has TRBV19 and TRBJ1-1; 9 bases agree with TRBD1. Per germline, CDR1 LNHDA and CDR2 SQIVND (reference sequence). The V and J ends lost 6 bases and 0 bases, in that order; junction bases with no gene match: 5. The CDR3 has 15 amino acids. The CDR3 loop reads CASRDRGWVNTEAFF. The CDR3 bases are TGTGCCAGTAGGGACAGGGGATGGGTGAACACTGAAGCTTTCTTT.